This T cell receptor (beta chain) derives from a study of blood T cell repertoires in COVID-19. Whole-study context: Spain, Italy and the United States supplied samples that represented acute and convalescent COVID-19.

The CDR3 is made up of 15 amino acids. J gave up 2 bases and V 6 bases, and 7 bases lay outside the gene matches. From germline, CDR1 is MRHNA and CDR2 SNTAGT. Per the original methods: Estimation of nucleated cell counts was performed using reference gene primer amplification. Profiled with immunoSEQ multiplex PCR; TCRdb holds only in-frame clones, not every one. V and J calls and clone size are as listed in that table; D and trimming were resolved from the DNA. The data show over 300,000 clones, 90% seen once. This chain uses TRBV6-4 with TRBJ2-3; 8 bases are a match to TRBD2. The source is a man aged 18 to 30 with active or convalescent COVID-19. Sequencing was carried out using peripheral blood. The CDR3 sequence: CASSLAGSNTDTQYF. The CDR3, as DNA: TGTGCCAGCAGCCTAGCGGGTTCCAACACAGATACGCAGTATTTT.